The T cell receptor (beta chain) described here comes from a study of blood T cell repertoires in COVID-19. About the study: Researchers got acute and convalescent COVID-19 samples from the United States, Italy and Spain. From T cells, B-cell-depleted T cells, or PBMCs came the material, which was cDNA or gDNA.

Germline CDR1 KGHDR, CDR2 SFDVKD. The junction had 8 bases not matched to a gene; V was cut back by 4 bases and J by 4 bases. The CDR3 consists of 16 residues. In the study's own analysis: It was from reference gene primer amplification that nucleated cell counts were estimated. The repertoire was sequenced with immunoSEQ multiplex PCR; TCRdb's copy has only in-frame clones and lacks some. The D gene and trimming were derived from the DNA, and the V and J assignments and clone size from that table. The table shows tens of thousands of clones, with roughly 88% occurring only once. The receptor was derived from a man aged 45-65 years with active or convalescent COVID-19. Input material: peripheral blood. The chain joins TRBV24-1 to TRBJ1-2, with TRBD1 matching 10 bases. The DNA of the CDR3 is TGTGCCACCAGTGAGTCCGGGACAGGGGCCCGCTATGGCTACACCTTC. It translates to CATSESGTGARYGYTF.